This T cell receptor beta chain was captured by sequencing in a study of cytomegalovirus exposure and HLA in healthy donors. TCRdb keeps only in-frame clones here, not all; method: immunoSEQ multiplex PCR. Among about 110,000 clones listed, 70% to 90% were seen once. The donors belonged to the roughly 110-subject validation cohort, separate from the roughly 670-subject first cohort. The germline V gene has CDR1 MNHEY and CDR2 SVGAGI. With 6 bases removed from V and 7 bases from J, the gap between germline ends came to 14 bases. This CDR3 has 13 residues. The sequence derives from a young woman in good health and CMV-seropositive. The genes are TRBV6-5 and TRBJ2-3; D not resolved. The specimen was PBMCs. The CDR3 loop reads CASSAPGLNTQYF. The DNA of the CDR3 is TGTGCCAGCAGCGCCCCTGGCCTGAATACGCAGTATTTT.